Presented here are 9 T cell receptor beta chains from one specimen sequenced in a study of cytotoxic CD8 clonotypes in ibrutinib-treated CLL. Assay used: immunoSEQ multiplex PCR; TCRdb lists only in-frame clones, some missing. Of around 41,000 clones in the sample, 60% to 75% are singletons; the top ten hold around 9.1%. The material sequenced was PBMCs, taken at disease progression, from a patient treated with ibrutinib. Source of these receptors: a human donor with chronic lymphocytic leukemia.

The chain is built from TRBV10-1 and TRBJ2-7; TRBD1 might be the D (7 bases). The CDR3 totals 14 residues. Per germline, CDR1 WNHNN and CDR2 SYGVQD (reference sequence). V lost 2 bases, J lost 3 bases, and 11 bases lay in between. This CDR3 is CASSENQGGYEQYF. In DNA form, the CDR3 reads TGCGCCAGCAGTGAGAACCAGGGGGGCTACGAGCAGTACTTC.

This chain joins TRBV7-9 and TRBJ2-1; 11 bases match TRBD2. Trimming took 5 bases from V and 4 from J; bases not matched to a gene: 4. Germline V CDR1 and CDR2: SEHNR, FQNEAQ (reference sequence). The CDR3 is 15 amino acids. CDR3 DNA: TGTGCCAGCAGCGACGGGACTAGCGGTTACAATGAGCAGTTCTTC. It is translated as CASSDGTSGYNEQFF.

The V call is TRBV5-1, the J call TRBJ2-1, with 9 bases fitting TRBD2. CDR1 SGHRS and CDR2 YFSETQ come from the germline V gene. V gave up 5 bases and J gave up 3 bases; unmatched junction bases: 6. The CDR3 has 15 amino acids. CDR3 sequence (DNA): TGCGCCAGCAGTTCTGGACTAGCGTACTACAATGAGCAGTTCTTC. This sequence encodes CASSSGLAYYNEQFF.

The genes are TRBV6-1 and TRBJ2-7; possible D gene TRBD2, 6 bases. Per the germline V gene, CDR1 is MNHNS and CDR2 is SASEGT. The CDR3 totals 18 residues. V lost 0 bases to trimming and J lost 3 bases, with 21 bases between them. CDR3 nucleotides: TGTGCCAGCAGTGAAGCGCTCTTTAGGTTAGGAGGGGACTACGAGCAGTACTTC. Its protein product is CASSEALFRLGGDYEQYF.

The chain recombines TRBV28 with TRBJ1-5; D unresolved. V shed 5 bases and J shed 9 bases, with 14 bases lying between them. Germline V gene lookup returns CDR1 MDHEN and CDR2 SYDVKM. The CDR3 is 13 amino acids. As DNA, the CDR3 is TGTGCCAGCAGTCCCCGGATTCTCGGGCCCCAGCATTTT. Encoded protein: CASSPRILGPQHF.

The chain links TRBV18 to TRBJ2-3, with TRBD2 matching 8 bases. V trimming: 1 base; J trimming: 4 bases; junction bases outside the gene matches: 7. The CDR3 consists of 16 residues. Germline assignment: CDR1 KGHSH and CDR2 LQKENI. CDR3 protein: CASSPRGTSGSDTQYF. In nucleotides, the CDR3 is TGTGCCAGCTCACCACGGGGAACTAGCGGTTCAGATACGCAGTATTTT.

The CDR3 is CASSEMGLALNTGELFF. CDR3 in DNA: TGTGCCAGCAGTGAAATGGGTCTAGCGCTTAACACCGGGGAGCTGTTTTTT. The chain is built from TRBV6-1 and TRBJ2-2, with D possibly TRBD2 on 6 matching bases. The CDR3 totals 17 residues. Trimming removed 2 bases at V and 2 bases at J, with 15 bases between. The germline CDR1 and CDR2 sequences are MNHNS and SASEGT.

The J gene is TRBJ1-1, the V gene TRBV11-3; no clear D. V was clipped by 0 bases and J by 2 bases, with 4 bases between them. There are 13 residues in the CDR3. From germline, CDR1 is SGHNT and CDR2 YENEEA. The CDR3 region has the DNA TGTGCCAGCAGCTTAGAGGCTAACACTGAAGCTTTCTTT. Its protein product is CASSLEANTEAFF.

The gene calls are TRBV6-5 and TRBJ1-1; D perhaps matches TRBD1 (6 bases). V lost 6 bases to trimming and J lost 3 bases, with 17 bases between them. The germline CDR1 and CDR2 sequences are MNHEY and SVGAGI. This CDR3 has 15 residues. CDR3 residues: CASSYGRAGDTEAFF. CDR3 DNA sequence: TGTGCCAGCAGCTACGGGAGGGCAGGGGACACTGAAGCTTTCTTT.